This T cell receptor (beta chain) was sequenced in a study of blood T cell repertoires in COVID-19. Study details: Acute and convalescent COVID-19 specimens originated in the United States, Italy and Spain. T cells, B-cell-depleted T cells, or PBMCs supplied cDNA or gDNA.

The CDR3 consists of 13 residues. Germline CDR1 is SQVTM and CDR2 is ANQGSEA. Trimming stripped 4 bases from V and 3 bases from J, with 10 bases between. How the authors handled the data: Using reference gene primer amplification, nucleated cell counts were estimated. TCRdb's copy holds only in-frame clones and misses some; the assay was immunoSEQ multiplex PCR. Clonal size and the V and J genes are those of that table, whereas D and trimming came from the DNA. The sample has some 31,000 clones, 91% seen once; the top ten hold 9.5% to 10%. The chain combines TRBV29-1 with TRBJ2-1; D is perhaps TRBD2 (7 bases). This TCR was recovered from a human donor with active COVID-19. The donor label of this sample is uncertain. Material: peripheral blood. The CDR3 loop is CSVVGGDYNEQFF. The CDR3 region has the DNA TGCAGCGTTGTAGGGGGGGACTACAATGAGCAGTTCTTC.